This entry concerns a single T cell receptor beta chain. The target antigen is unknown. The T cells that were sequenced for TCR beta were CD8+ and CD4+ cells from blood. The authors negatively isolated CD8+ and CD4+ T cells and FACS-enriched TEMRA cells. This sample is drawn from a study of CD8 T cells in Susac syndrome. Random hexamers were used to reverse transcribe roughly 0.5 to 1 ug of RNA. The immunoSEQ assay covered 54 Vbeta and 13 Jbeta segments for CDR3. TCRdb fed the immunoSEQ multiplex PCR reads into MiXCR, producing one record per CDR3 protein. The data show some 180,000 distinct CDR3 sequences, just under 95% seen once. V lost 4 bases and J lost 3; bases outside the gene matches: 4. The CDR3 loop spans 15 amino acids. The V gene's germline CDR1 is SGHNT and CDR2 YYREEE (reference sequence). General observations from the study: That the number of individuals in its TCR sequencing and HLA analysis was relatively small was acknowledged by the study.

This chain connects TRBV5-4 to TRBJ2-5; the match to TRBD1 covers 12 bases. The sample comprised CD4+ T cells from PBMCs. This clonotype was obtained from a human donor in good health. This CDR3 reads CASSGGTGGEETQYF. The CDR3 nucleotides are TGTGCCAGCAGCGGGGGGACAGGGGGCGAAGAGACCCAGTACTTC. The full variable domain, its missing parts supplied by reference TRBV5-4 and TRBJ2-5, is ETGVTQSPTHLIKTRGQQVTLRCSSQSGHNTVSWYQQALGQGPQFIFQYYREEENGRGNFPPRFSGLQFPNYSSELNVNALELDDSALYLCASSGGTGGEETQYFGPGTRLLVL.